This T cell receptor beta chain was captured by sequencing in a study of blood T cell repertoires in COVID-19. Looking at the study overall: The samples span acute and convalescent COVID-19 from the United States, Italy and Spain.

The data were produced by immunoSEQ multiplex PCR, yet TCRdb's version contains in-frame clones alone and is incomplete. The profile shows about 170,000 clones, over 75% of them singletons. Those enrolled, adults aged roughly 18 to 95 years, came from about two dozen US areas. Assignments of participants to cohorts depended upon their own reported clinical history. This clone was picked up one time. Germline-derived CDR1 and CDR2 are LNHDA and SQIVND (reference sequence). Trimming removed 7 bases from V and 4 bases from J; junction bases left unmatched: 12. CDR3 length: 15 amino acids. The receptor comes from a woman between 50 and 59 years old who had recovered from COVID-19. The sample comprised PBMCs or T cells enriched from blood (not recorded which). This rearrangement joins TRBV19 to TRBJ1-2; 7 bases are a match to TRBD1. CDR3 in amino acids: CASKGQSTSGYGYTF. DNA for the CDR3: TGTGCCAGTAAGGGACAGTCCACTTCTGGCTATGGCTACACCTTC.